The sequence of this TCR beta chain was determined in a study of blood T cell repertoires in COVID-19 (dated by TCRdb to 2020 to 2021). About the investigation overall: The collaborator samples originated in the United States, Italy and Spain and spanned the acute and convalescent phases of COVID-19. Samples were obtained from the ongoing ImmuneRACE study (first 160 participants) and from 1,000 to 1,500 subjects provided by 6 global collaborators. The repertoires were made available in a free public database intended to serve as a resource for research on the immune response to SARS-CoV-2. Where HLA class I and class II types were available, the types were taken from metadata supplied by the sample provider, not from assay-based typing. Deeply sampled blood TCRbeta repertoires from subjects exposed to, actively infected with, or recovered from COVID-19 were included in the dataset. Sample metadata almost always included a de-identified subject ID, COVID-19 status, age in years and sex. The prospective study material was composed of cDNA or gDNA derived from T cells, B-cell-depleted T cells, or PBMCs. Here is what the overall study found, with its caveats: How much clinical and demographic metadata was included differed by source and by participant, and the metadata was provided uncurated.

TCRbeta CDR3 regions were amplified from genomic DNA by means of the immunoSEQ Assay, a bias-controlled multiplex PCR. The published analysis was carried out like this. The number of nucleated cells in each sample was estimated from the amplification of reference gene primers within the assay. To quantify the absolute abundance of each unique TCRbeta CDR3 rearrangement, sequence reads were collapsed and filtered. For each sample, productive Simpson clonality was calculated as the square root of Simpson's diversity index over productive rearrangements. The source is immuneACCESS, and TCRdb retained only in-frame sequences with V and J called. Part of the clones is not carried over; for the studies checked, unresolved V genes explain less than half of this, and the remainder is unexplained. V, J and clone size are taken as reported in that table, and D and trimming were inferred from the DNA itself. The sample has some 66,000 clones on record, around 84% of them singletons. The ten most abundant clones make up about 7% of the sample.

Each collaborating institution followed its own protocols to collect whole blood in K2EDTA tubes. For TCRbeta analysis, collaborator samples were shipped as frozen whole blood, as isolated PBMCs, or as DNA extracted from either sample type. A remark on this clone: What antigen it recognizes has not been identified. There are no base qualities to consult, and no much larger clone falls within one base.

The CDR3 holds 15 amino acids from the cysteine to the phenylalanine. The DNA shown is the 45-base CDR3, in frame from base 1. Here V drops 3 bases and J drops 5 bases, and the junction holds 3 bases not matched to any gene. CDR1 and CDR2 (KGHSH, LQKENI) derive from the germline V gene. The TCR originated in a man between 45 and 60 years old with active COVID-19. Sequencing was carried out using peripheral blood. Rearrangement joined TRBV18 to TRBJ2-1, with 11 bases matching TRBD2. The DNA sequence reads TGTGCCAGCTCACCGCCGGGACTAGCGGACAATGAGCAGTTCTTC. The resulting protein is CASSPPGLADNEQFF. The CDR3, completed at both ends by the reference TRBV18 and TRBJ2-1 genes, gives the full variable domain NAGVMQNPRHLVRRRGQEARLRCSPMKGHSHVYWYRQLPEEGLKFMVYLQKENIIDESGMPKERFSAEFPKEGPSILRIQQVVRGDSAAYFCASSPPGLADNEQFFGPGTRLTVL.